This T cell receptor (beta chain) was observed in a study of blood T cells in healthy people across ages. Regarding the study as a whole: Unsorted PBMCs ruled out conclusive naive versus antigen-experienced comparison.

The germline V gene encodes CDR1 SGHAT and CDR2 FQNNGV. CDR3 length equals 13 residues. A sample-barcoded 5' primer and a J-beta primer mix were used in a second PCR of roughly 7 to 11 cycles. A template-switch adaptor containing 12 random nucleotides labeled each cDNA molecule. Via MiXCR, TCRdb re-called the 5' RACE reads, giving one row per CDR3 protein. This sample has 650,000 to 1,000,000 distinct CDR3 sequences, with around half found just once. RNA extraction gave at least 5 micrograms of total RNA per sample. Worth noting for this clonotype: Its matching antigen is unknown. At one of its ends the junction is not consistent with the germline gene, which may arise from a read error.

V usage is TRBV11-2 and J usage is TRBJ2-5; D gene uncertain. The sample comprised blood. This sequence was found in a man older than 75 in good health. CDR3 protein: CASSVENWGTQYF. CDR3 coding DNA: TGTGCCAGCAGCGTAGAGAACTGGGGGACCCAGTACTTC.